A selection of T cell receptor beta chains follows, all from one sample in a study of T cells in Graves' hyperthyroidism and ophthalmopathy. TCRdb passed the multiplex PCR reads through MiXCR, listing each CDR3 protein once. Of around 500,000 distinct CDR3 sequences in the sample, roughly a sixth were seen once. The sequenced material came from blood. Receptors were obtained from a woman in her twenties or thirties with Graves' ophthalmopathy. Each CDR3 is given with its conserved first and last residue. The D gene is left open where the match is weak. Size is stated for part of the rows, as once, few or many counts, or as a class when the clone is expanded.

D: TRBD2
size: few
V: TRBV3-1
J: TRBJ2-2
CDR3: CASSQLAGGVNTGELFF
DNA: TGTGCCAGCAGCCAACTAGCGGGAGGGGTGAACACCGGGGAGCTGTTTTTT

D: TRBD1
size: few
V: TRBV24-1
J: TRBJ2-1
CDR3: CATSDSGTGPLEQFF
DNA: TGTGCCACCAGTGATTCCGGGACAGGCCCTCTCGAGCAGTTCTTC

D: TRBD2
size: many
V: TRBV6-2/TRBV6-3
J: TRBJ2-1
CDR3: CASSSGLAPLNEQFF
DNA: TGTGCCAGCAGTTCCGGACTAGCTCCCCTCAATGAGCAGTTCTTC

D: -
size: many
V: TRBV29-1
J: TRBJ1-2
CDR3: CSVASGNYGYTF
DNA: TGCAGCGTTGCGAGCGGCAACTATGGCTACACCTTC

D: -
size: many
V: TRBV18
J: TRBJ2-6
CDR3: CASSPREGGANVLTF
DNA: TGTGCCAGCTCACCACGGGAAGGTGGGGCCAACGTCCTGACTTTC

D: -
size: many
V: TRBV7-8
J: TRBJ2-5
CDR3: CASSRSPQETQYF
DNA: TGTGCCAGCAGCCGCTCACCGCAAGAGACCCAGTACTTC

D: TRBD2
size: many
V: TRBV3-1
J: TRBJ2-3
CDR3: CASSQRASGSDTQYF
DNA: TGTGCCAGCAGCCAAAGGGCTAGCGGGAGTGATACGCAGTATTTT

D: -
size: many
V: TRBV20-1
J: TRBJ2-5
CDR3: CSAQRQETQYF
DNA: TGCAGTGCCCAGCGCCAAGAGACCCAGTACTTC

D: -
size: -
V: TRBV29-1
J: TRBJ2-7
CDR3: CSVSPGGFSYEQYF
DNA: TGCAGCGTCTCCCCCGGCGGCTTCTCCTACGAGCAGTACTTC

D: -
size: -
V: TRBV29-1
J: TRBJ2-1
CDR3: CSVGVGYNEQFF
DNA: TGCAGCGTTGGTGTGGGCTACAATGAGCAGTTCTTC

D: -
size: few
V: TRBV11-2
J: TRBJ2-5
CDR3: CASSFDEGTQYF
DNA: TGTGCCAGCAGCTTTGACGAAGGGACCCAGTACTTC

D: TRBD2
size: many
V: TRBV7-7
J: TRBJ2-5
CDR3: CASSSSPGGQETQYF
DNA: TGTGCCAGCAGCTCATCCCCGGGAGGACAAGAGACCCAGTACTTC

D: -
size: many
V: TRBV12-3/TRBV12-4
J: TRBJ1-5
CDR3: CASSSGTKYQPQHF
DNA: TGTGCCAGCAGTTCCGGGACAAAATATCAGCCCCAGCATTTT

D: -
size: many
V: TRBV5-1
J: TRBJ2-1
CDR3: CASSFGGYEQFF
DNA: TGCGCCAGCAGCTTTGGAGGGTATGAGCAGTTCTTC

D: TRBD1
size: -
V: TRBV12-5
J: TRBJ1-1
CDR3: CASGLTGTMNTEAFF
DNA: TGTGCTAGTGGCCTGACAGGGACCATGAACACTGAAGCTTTCTTT

D: TRBD2
size: many
V: TRBV5-1
J: TRBJ2-3
CDR3: CASSASGTTSTDTQYF
DNA: TGCGCCAGCAGCGCATCCGGGACTACTAGCACAGATACGCAGTATTTT

D: -
size: many
V: TRBV6-1
J: TRBJ1-2
CDR3: CASSEGGGVNYGYTF
DNA: TGTGCCAGCAGTGAGGGCGGGGGCGTTAACTATGGCTACACCTTC

D: TRBD2
size: many
V: TRBV6-5
J: TRBJ2-3
CDR3: CASSYSPLAGGGDTQYF
DNA: TGTGCCAGCAGTTACTCTCCCCTAGCGGGAGGTGGAGATACGCAGTATTTT

D: TRBD1
size: many
V: TRBV30
J: TRBJ2-2
CDR3: CAFPIRDRGFPSTGELFF
DNA: TGTGCCTTCCCCATCCGGGACAGGGGGTTCCCGAGCACCGGGGAGCTGTTTTTT

D: TRBD2
size: many
V: TRBV11-2
J: TRBJ2-3
CDR3: CASSLDTSGIADTQYF
DNA: TGTGCCAGCAGCTTAGACACTAGCGGGATAGCAGATACGCAGTATTTT

D: -
size: many
V: TRBV20-1
J: TRBJ2-7
CDR3: CSARTGNDYEQYF
DNA: TGCAGTGCTAGGACCGGGAACGATTACGAGCAGTACTTC

D: -
size: many
V: TRBV5-1
J: TRBJ2-7
CDR3: CASSFGGGNEQYF
DNA: TGCGCCAGCAGCTTTGGGGGAGGCAACGAGCAGTACTTC

D: -
size: many
V: TRBV12-3/TRBV12-4
J: TRBJ2-1
CDR3: CASLRGGGAFYNEQFF
DNA: TGTGCCAGTCTTAGGGGGGGGGGAGCCTTTTACAATGAGCAGTTCTTC

D: -
size: many
V: TRBV2
J: TRBJ2-7
CDR3: CASGKGYEQYF
DNA: TGTGCCAGCGGAAAAGGATACGAGCAGTACTTC

D: -
size: -
V: TRBV9
J: TRBJ1-1
CDR3: CASRTLSGEGTEAFF
DNA: TGTGCCAGCAGGACGCTTTCAGGGGAGGGAACTGAAGCTTTCTTT

D: -
size: many
V: TRBV2
J: TRBJ2-3
CDR3: CASSEEDWRGVDTQYF
DNA: TGTGCCAGCAGTGAGGAGGACTGGAGGGGGGTGGATACGCAGTATTTT

D: -
size: many
V: TRBV4-1
J: TRBJ2-7
CDR3: CASSQAPRVAYEQYF
DNA: TGCGCCAGCAGCCAAGCGCCGCGGGTGGCTTACGAGCAGTACTTC

D: -
size: -
V: TRBV4-1
J: TRBJ1-2
CDR3: CASSQVVVLNYGYTF
DNA: TGCGCCAGCAGCCAAGTAGTAGTTTTAAACTATGGCTACACCTTC

D: -
size: many
V: TRBV12-3/TRBV12-4
J: TRBJ2-7
CDR3: CASGLSGQDYEQYF
DNA: TGTGCCAGCGGATTGAGCGGCCAAGACTACGAGCAGTACTTC

D: -
size: few
V: TRBV5-4
J: TRBJ2-7
CDR3: CASRDILSYEQYF
DNA: TGTGCCAGCAGGGACATCCTCTCCTACGAGCAGTACTTC

D: -
size: few
V: TRBV29-1
J: TRBJ2-4
CDR3: CSAQATGTSSKNIQYF
DNA: TGCAGCGCTCAAGCCACCGGGACTTCCTCCAAAAACATTCAGTACTTC

D: TRBD1
size: -
V: TRBV10-3
J: TRBJ2-1
CDR3: CATTGENEQFF
DNA: TGTGCCACCACAGGGGAGAATGAGCAGTTCTTC

D: -
size: many
V: TRBV6-6
J: TRBJ2-5
CDR3: CASSYATGSETQYF
DNA: TGTGCCAGCAGTTACGCTACAGGGTCGGAGACCCAGTACTTC

D: -
size: many
V: TRBV6-2/TRBV6-3
J: TRBJ1-5
CDR3: CASSYEGNQPQHF
DNA: TGTGCCAGCAGTTACGAGGGAAACCAGCCCCAGCATTTT

D: -
size: -
V: TRBV19
J: TRBJ2-3
CDR3: CASSSDDADTQYF
DNA: TGTGCCAGTAGTTCGGACGACGCAGATACGCAGTATTTT